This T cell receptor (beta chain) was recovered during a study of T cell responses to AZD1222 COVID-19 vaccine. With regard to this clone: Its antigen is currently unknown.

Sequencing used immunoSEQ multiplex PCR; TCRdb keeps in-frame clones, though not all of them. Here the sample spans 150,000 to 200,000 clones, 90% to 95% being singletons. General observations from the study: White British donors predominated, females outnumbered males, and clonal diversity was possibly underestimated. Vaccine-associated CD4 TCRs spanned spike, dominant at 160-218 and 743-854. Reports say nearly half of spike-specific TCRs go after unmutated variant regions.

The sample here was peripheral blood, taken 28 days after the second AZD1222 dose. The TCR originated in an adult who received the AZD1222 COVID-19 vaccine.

This CDR3 is CASSFGQAPDVNTDTQYF. The CDR3 DNA reads TGTGCCAGCAGTTTCGGTCAGGCTCCGGACGTTAACACAGATACGCAGTATTTT. This chain connects TRBV28 to TRBJ2-3; D remains unclear. The V and J ends lost 3 bases and 2 bases respectively, with 21 bases between them. The CDR3 spans 18 residues. Germline V gene sequence: CDR1 MDHEN, CDR2 SYDVKM.